Given below is one TCR beta chain in context. The antigen remains unidentified. The read falls 3 residues short of the CDR3 end, and the missing part is taken from the germline J gene. Using immunoSEQ multiplex PCR, the repertoire was profiled, and TCRdb retains in-frame clones only, with some absent. The data include fewer than 30,000 clones; the top ten clones carry around 3.5%. This entry comes from a study of T cells in women clearing cervical HPV infection. The CDR3 extends over 15 amino acids. The J segment lost 4 bases and the V segment lost 2 bases, leaving 5 bases of the junction unmatched. CDR1 is SGHRS, CDR2 YFSETQ, per germline. Study-wide results and limits: Richness plus V gene abundances separated cases from controls with AUC roughly 0.88.

The sequencing input was blood buffy coat. The rearrangement links TRBV5-1 to TRBJ1-1; 10 bases are a match to TRBD1. This receptor was taken from a woman aged 18-70 years with a cervical HPV16 infection that either progressed to CIN3+ or cleared (not recorded which). CDR3 protein: CASSFGQGGSTEAFF. CDR3 DNA, as far as it was read: TGCGCCAGCAGCTTCGGACAGGGGGGAAGCACTGAA.